The 13 T cell receptor beta chains given below trace back to one sample, sequenced in a study of response to subunit inactivated influenza vaccine. TCRdb re-called the RT-PCR reads through MiXCR, storing one row per CDR3 protein. Of a few hundred thousand distinct CDR3 sequences listed, 11% were seen once; the top ten hold about 11%. The data also belong to a second study, concerning T cells expressing NK-cell markers. From that study: Generation of TCR beta cDNA was performed by 5'RACE template switching incorporating UMIs.

Sample: PBMCs from blood, taken on the day of vaccination. All receptors come from a man between 50 and 59 years old who received an inactivated influenza vaccine.

There are a few counts of this clonotype. This sequence joins TRBV9 and TRBJ2-7, with 7 bases fitting TRBD1. The germline gives CDR1 SGDLS, CDR2 YYNGEE. The CDR3 length is 14 residues. Trimming cost V 3 bases and J 5 bases; bases outside gene matches: 8. As DNA, the CDR3 is TGTGCCAGCAGCGCCCGGGACAGCACCAACGAGCAGTACTTC. It encodes CASSARDSTNEQYF.

This clonotype was recorded a few times. The rearrangement uses TRBV10-2 and TRBJ1-2; no reliable D call. CDR3 length: 14 residues. The germline V gene encodes CDR1 WSHSY and CDR2 SAAADI. The V gene lost 7 bases and the J gene lost 6 bases, with 18 bases spanning the gap. CDR3 sequence reads: CASNSPGRENGYTF. CDR3 nucleotides: TGCGCCAGCAATTCCCCCGGGAGAGAGAATGGCTACACCTTC.

The CDR3 DNA is TGTGCCAGCAGTTTAAGGACGGCCTACGAGCAGTACTTC. This codes for CASSLRTAYEQYF. This sequence joins TRBV12-3 or TRBV12-4 and TRBJ2-7; D is ambiguous. CDR3 size: 13 residues. V lost 2 bases and J 2 bases, leaving 7 bases between the germline ends.

This clonotype was seen a handful of times. The chain combines TRBV20-1 with TRBJ1-4; the match to TRBD1 covers 7 bases. CDR1 DFQATT and CDR2 SNEGSKA come from the germline V gene (reference sequence). This CDR3 has 17 amino acids. Trimming took 0 bases from V and 4 from J; bases not matched to a gene: 11. The CDR3 DNA follows: TGCAGTGCTAGAGATCTCCGACAGGGTGCTTATAATGAAAAACTGTTTTTT. It is translated as CSARDLRQGAYNEKLFF.

This clonotype has only a few counts. The chain couples TRBV29-1 to TRBJ1-1; D possibly corresponds to TRBD1 (5 bases). The CDR3 runs 14 residues. Deletions cut 6 bases from V and 0 bases from J, with 14 bases between. Looked up from germline, CDR1 is SQVTM and CDR2 is ANQGSEA. CDR3 sequence: CSVMGRQVNTEAFF. CDR3 nucleotides: TGCAGCGTCATGGGGCGTCAGGTGAACACTGAAGCTTTCTTT.

The chain uses TRBV4-2 and TRBJ2-3; 9 bases are a match to TRBD1. Germline values: CDR1 LGHNA, CDR2 YNFKEQ. J lost 4 bases, V lost 3 bases, and 8 bases had no gene match. The CDR3 is 16 residues long. CDR3 residues: CASSQTGTGFADTQYF. The DNA of the CDR3 is TGTGCCAGCAGCCAGACCGGGACAGGGTTTGCAGATACGCAGTATTTT.

In its sample, this clonotype was seen a few times. This chain links TRBV7-2 with TRBJ2-3, with 10 bases matching TRBD2. Per the germline V gene, CDR1 is SGHTA and CDR2 is FQGNSA. Trimming cost V 1 base and J 6 bases; bases outside gene matches: 7. The CDR3 runs to 16 residues. The CDR3 coding sequence is TGTGCCAGCAGCTTAGTCTCAGCGGGGGGGTTGGATACGCAGTATTTT. This encodes CASSLVSAGGLDTQYF.

The sample holds many counts of this clonotype. This sequence joins TRBV4-3 and TRBJ2-3; 10 positions match TRBD2. In germline, CDR1 is LGHNA, CDR2 YSLEER. There are 14 residues in the CDR3. V lost 1 base, J lost 5 bases, and 0 bases stayed unmatched. The CDR3 DNA follows: TGCGCCAGCAGCCAAGGACTAGCGGGAGATACGCAGTATTTT. Residues: CASSQGLAGDTQYF.

This clonotype was found a few times. V usage is TRBV28 and J usage is TRBJ1-5; 9 bases map to TRBD1. Germline assignment: CDR1 MDHEN and CDR2 SYDVKM. With 3 bases clipped from V and 2 bases from J, the junction kept 8 bases outside the gene matches. This CDR3 region has 17 residues. CDR3 in DNA: TGTGCCAGCAGTTTTCCGCCGGGACAGGGAGGCAATCAGCCCCAGCATTTT. Amino acids: CASSFPPGQGGNQPQHF.

About this clonotype: One end of the junction is discordant with germline, which a read error may explain. The chain has TRBV4-2 and TRBJ1-4; weak D call: TRBD1 (5 bases). The CDR3 runs 15 residues. CDR1 LGHNA and CDR2 YNFKEQ come from the germline V gene. The CDR3 nucleotides read TGTGCCAGCACCCAAAGAGGGGCAACTAATGAAAAACTGTTTTTT. Protein sequence: CASTQRGATNEKLFF.

In its sample, this clonotype was seen many times. The J gene is TRBJ2-5, the V gene TRBV3-1; maybe TRBD2 (6 bases). V lost 0 bases and J 2 bases, leaving 10 bases between the germline ends. Germline V lookup: CDR1 LGHDT, CDR2 YNNKEL (reference sequence). This CDR3 has 15 amino acids. DNA for the CDR3: TGTGCCAGCAGCCAAGATTCCGGACTACAAGAGACCCAGTACTTC. Translation: CASSQDSGLQETQYF.

This clonotype appeared a few times. The chain carries TRBV12-3 or TRBV12-4 and TRBJ1-2; maybe TRBD1 (5 bases). Trimming removed 6 bases from V and 8 bases from J, with 16 bases in between. CDR3 length: 13 amino acids. The CDR3 region has the DNA TGTGCCAGCAGCTATCCGGGACGTCACGGCTACACCTTC. This gives the protein CASSYPGRHGYTF.

This clonotype was recorded only once. V is TRBV5-1 and J is TRBJ2-7; 8 bases map to TRBD1. The CDR3 runs 14 residues. V lost 4 bases, J lost 5 bases, and 8 bases stayed unmatched. The germline V gene encodes CDR1 SGHRS and CDR2 YFSETQ. Here the CDR3 DNA reads TGCGCCAGCAGCGCACGGGACAGGACCCACGAGCAGTACTTC. Its protein product is CASSARDRTHEQYF.